These T cell receptor beta chains were read from a single sample in a study of blood T cell repertoires in COVID-19. TCRdb keeps only in-frame clones here, not all; method: immunoSEQ multiplex PCR. This table has roughly 330,000 clones, approximately 86% appearing once. The specimen sequenced was peripheral blood. These receptors all come from a man younger than 40 with COVID-19, enrolled during active disease. The CDR3 runs from the conserved cysteine through the conserved F or W. A D gene is named only where the DNA matches it firmly. For some rows the clone size is stated as once, few or many, or as a class when expanded; others skip it.

TRBV14	TRBJ2-7	NA	TRBD2	TGTGCCAGCAGCCAATTTCTTGGCCTTCTAGCGGGGGGCCACGAGCAGTACTTC	CASSQFLGLLAGGHEQYF
TRBV19	TRBJ2-7	NA	NA	TGTGCCAGTAGTCCTTTTGACACGTCCTACGAGCAGTACTTC	CASSPFDTSYEQYF
TRBV11-2	TRBJ1-1	NA	NA	TGTGCCAGCAGCCCGAGGCTTGAAGCTTTCTTT	CASSPRLEAFF
TRBV18	TRBJ2-1	NA	TRBD1	TGTGCCAGCTCACAAGGACAGGGGCCCACTGAGCAGTTCTTC	CASSQGQGPTEQFF
TRBV6-5	TRBJ2-7	NA	NA	TGTGCCAGCAGTTCCGGGACGGCGGACAGCTACGAGCAGTACTTC	CASSSGTADSYEQYF
TRBV7-2	TRBJ2-1	NA	NA	TGTGCCAGCAGCTCCCGCCGACGGAGTAGCTCCTACAATGAGCAGTTCTTC	CASSSRRRSSSYNEQFF
TRBV2	TRBJ1-2	NA	TRBD1	TGTGCCAGCAGTGAAGATGACAGGGATCTCGATGGCTACACCTTC	CASSEDDRDLDGYTF
TRBV6-2/TRBV6-3	TRBJ2-5	once	NA	TGTGCCAGCAGTTACCTTGAGACAGAAGAGACCCAGTACTTC	CASSYLETEETQYF
TRBV7-8	TRBJ2-7	NA	TRBD2	TGTGCCAGCAGCTGGCTTGAGGTAGCGGGAGGTAGCTCCTACGAGCAGTACTTC	CASSWLEVAGGSSYEQYF
TRBV5-4	TRBJ1-3	few	TRBD1	TGTGCCAGCAGCCGGGACAGGGCTACCGGAAACACCATATATTTT	CASSRDRATGNTIYF
TRBV7-3	TRBJ2-1	NA	TRBD2	TGTGCCAGCAGCCTTCGGGGCGCGGGGGATAGCGGGAGATACAATGAGCAGTTCTTC	CASSLRGAGDSGRYNEQFF
TRBV18	TRBJ1-1	NA	NA	TGTGCCAGCTCACCATACTATGACGGGTCCGGAGTAACTTTCTTT	CASSPYYDGSGVTFF
TRBV19	TRBJ2-7	once	TRBD1	TGTGCCAGTAGTATTCGGGACAGGGGAGCCTACGAGCAGTACTTC	CASSIRDRGAYEQYF
TRBV3-1/TRBV3-2	TRBJ2-1	NA	NA	TGTGCCAGCAGCCAAGCGGGACACTACAATGAGCAGTTCTTC	CASSQAGHYNEQFF
TRBV12-5	TRBJ2-2	NA	TRBD1	TGTGCTAGTGGTTTCAACCCAGGGGGCCCTTACACCGGGGAGCTGTTTTTT	CASGFNPGGPYTGELFF
TRBV7-2	TRBJ1-1	NA	TRBD1	TGTGCCAGCAGCCTCCGACAGGGTGCCGTCTCGGCTGAAGCTTTCTTT	CASSLRQGAVSAEAFF
TRBV5-8	TRBJ2-1	NA	TRBD2	TGTGCCAGCAGCTTGGATCGGACTAGCGGGGTTTCCTACAATGAGCAGTTCTTC	CASSLDRTSGVSYNEQFF
TRBV5-1	TRBJ2-7	NA	NA	TGCGCCAGCAGCTTGACAGGGTCGGACTACGAGCAGTACTTC	CASSLTGSDYEQYF
TRBV27	TRBJ1-2	NA	NA	TGTGCCAGCAGTTTATCTCAGGGGAACTATGGCTACACCTTC	CASSLSQGNYGYTF
TRBV18	TRBJ2-3	NA	TRBD1	TGTGCCAGCTCACTACAGAGGGGGCTAGGCACAGATACGCAGTATTTT	CASSLQRGLGTDTQYF
TRBV9	TRBJ1-6	NA	TRBD1	TGTGCCAGCAGCCCAGGGGGAGTTAGAAGGGGTTCACCCCTCCACTTT	CASSPGGVRRGSPLHF
TRBV7-3	TRBJ2-6	NA	NA	TGTGCCAGCAGCTTAACCCAACGAGGATCTGGGGCCAACGTCCTGACTTTC	CASSLTQRGSGANVLTF
TRBV7-3	TRBJ1-2	NA	TRBD1	TGTGCCAGCAGCTTAGGGGACAGGGTGGGAGGCTACACCTTC	CASSLGDRVGGYTF
TRBV6-5	TRBJ2-3	NA	NA	TGTGCCAGCCGGCGCGGAGATACGCAGTATTTT	CASRRGDTQYF
TRBV18	TRBJ2-1	NA	TRBD1	TGTGCCAGCTCCCCAAGGACAGGTCAATCCAATGAGCAGTTCTTC	CASSPRTGQSNEQFF
TRBV29-1	TRBJ1-1	NA	NA	TGCAGCGCCGGGGGGACCGTTAACACTGAAGCTTTCTTT	CSAGGTVNTEAFF
TRBV7-8	TRBJ2-5	NA	NA	TGTGCCAGCAGCTTACTGCAAGGCGGGGAGACCCAGTACTTC	CASSLLQGGETQYF
TRBV2	TRBJ2-2	few	NA	TGTGCCAGCAGCTACCTAAGGGGTGGTCCCGGGGAGCTGTTTTTT	CASSYLRGGPGELFF
TRBV28	TRBJ2-7	NA	TRBD1	TGTGCCAGCAGCTACGACCCCCTACAGGGGTGGCCCCGCGAGCAGTACTTC	CASSYDPLQGWPREQYF
TRBV18	TRBJ1-5	NA	TRBD1	TGTGCCAGCTCACGGGACAGGCTTAGCAATCAGCCCCAGCATTTT	CASSRDRLSNQPQHF
TRBV5-3	TRBJ2-7	NA	NA	TGTGCCAGAAGCTTGTATCCTATAATGACAGACCAACACTACGAGCAGTACTTC	CARSLYPIMTDQHYEQYF
TRBV9	TRBJ2-5	NA	NA	TGTGCCAGCAGCGTACGAGAGGGAGGGGGAGAGACCCAGTACTTC	CASSVREGGGETQYF
TRBV19	TRBJ1-5	NA	NA	TGTGCCAGTACCAGCCGGGACACCTCGCCCCAGCATTTT	CASTSRDTSPQHF
TRBV9	TRBJ1-1	NA	NA	TGTGCCAGCAGCGTAGGAAGGGGGTTTAGCACTGAAGCTTTCTTT	CASSVGRGFSTEAFF
TRBV28	TRBJ2-5	NA	NA	TGTGCCAGCAGTTTATTGGGAGATTGGGAGACCCAGTACTTC	CASSLLGDWETQYF
TRBV7-2	TRBJ2-1	NA	TRBD2	TGTGCCAGCAGCTTTAGCGGGGGGTGGTACAATGAGCAGTTCTTC	CASSFSGGWYNEQFF
TRBV6-5	TRBJ2-7	NA	TRBD2	TGTGCCAGCAGCGGGACTAGCGGGTCCTACGAGCAGTACTTC	CASSGTSGSYEQYF
TRBV7-9	TRBJ1-1	NA	TRBD1	TGTGCCAGCACCGACCGACAGGGTAGCACTGAAGCTTTCTTT	CASTDRQGSTEAFF
TRBV11-1	TRBJ2-3	NA	TRBD2	TGTGCCAGCAGTCCCGGGACTAGCAAAGATACGCAGTATTTT	CASSPGTSKDTQYF
TRBV27	TRBJ2-2	few	NA	TGTGCCAGCAGTAAAAGACCTCCGGGACAGAACACCGGGGAGCTGTTTTTT	CASSKRPPGQNTGELFF
TRBV7-2	TRBJ2-1	NA	NA	TGTGCCAGCAGCTTGAATAGCGGAGCCGGAAATGAGCAGTTCTTC	CASSLNSGAGNEQFF
TRBV11-3	TRBJ2-7	NA	TRBD1	TGTGCCAGCAGCTCTCGGACAGGGGGCTCCTACGAGCAGTACTTC	CASSSRTGGSYEQYF
TRBV29-1	TRBJ2-1	NA	NA	TGCAGCGTTGAATCGCACAGGGAGCATTCTGAGCAGTTCTTC	CSVESHREHSEQFF
TRBV4-2	TRBJ2-6	NA	TRBD1	TGTGCCAGCAGCCAAGAAGGTACAGGGGCTGGGGCCAACGTCCTGACTTTC	CASSQEGTGAGANVLTF
TRBV5-1	TRBJ2-2	NA	NA	TGCGCCAGCAGCTGGCAGGGGTCGAGCACCGGGGAGCTGTTTTTT	CASSWQGSSTGELFF
TRBV7-3	TRBJ1-1	NA	NA	TGTGCCAGCAGCTTAGTCCCAATGAACACTGAAGCTTTCTTT	CASSLVPMNTEAFF
TRBV18	TRBJ2-3	NA	TRBD1	TGTGCCAGCTCACCCCGACAGGGGACAGATACGCAGTATTTT	CASSPRQGTDTQYF
TRBV9	TRBJ1-3	few	NA	TGTGCCAGCAGCCCCCCGGGGAAGGGCTCTGGAAACACCATATATTTT	CASSPPGKGSGNTIYF
TRBV7-9	TRBJ2-7	NA	TRBD1	TGTGCCAGCAGTCCCCGACAGGGCGCCTACGAGCAGTACTTC	CASSPRQGAYEQYF
TRBV6-2/TRBV6-3	TRBJ1-5	NA	TRBD1	TGTGCCAGCAGTTCAAACGACAGGGGGCTAGGGAATCAGCCCCAGCATTTT	CASSSNDRGLGNQPQHF